This T cell receptor (beta chain) appears in the sequencing data of a study of blood T cell repertoires in COVID-19. Produced via immunoSEQ multiplex PCR; TCRdb's table is partial and in-frame only. The table has some 250,000 clones, about nine tenths seen once. Sequencing was performed on PBMCs or T cells enriched from blood (not recorded which). This TCR was sampled from a human donor in a cohort exposed to, infected with or recovered from COVID-19 (not recorded which). The donor label of this sample is uncertain.

The DNA for the CDR3 is TGTGCCAGTAGTATATCGGGACAGGGCGGGACGTGGCCCCAGCATTTT. This gives the protein CASSISGQGGTWPQHF. The rearrangement links TRBV19 to TRBJ1-5; 9 bases agree with TRBD1. The CDR3 loop spans 16 amino acids. Germline-derived CDR1 and CDR2 are LNHDA and SQIVND (reference sequence). V lost 2 bases to trimming and J lost 9 bases; unmatched junction nucleotides: 11.